Following are 5 T cell receptor beta chains from one sample sequenced in a study of blood T cell repertoires in COVID-19. TCRdb's copy holds only in-frame clones and misses some; the assay was immunoSEQ multiplex PCR. The sample yields roughly 190,000 clones, roughly nine tenths seen once. Material for sequencing was peripheral blood. The receptors derive from a woman in her sixties or seventies with COVID-19, enrolled during active disease.

The CDR3 is CASSLQGARYGYTF. CDR3 in DNA: TGCGCCAGCAGCTTACAGGGGGCGAGGTATGGCTACACCTTC. V is TRBV5-1 and J is TRBJ1-2; 9 bases align to TRBD1. The CDR3 has 14 residues. With V trimmed by 2 bases and J by 5 bases, 4 bases remained unmatched. The germline CDR1 and CDR2 sequences are SGHRS and YFSETQ.

The V gene is TRBV15, the J gene TRBJ1-2; 9 bases match TRBD1. V shed 4 bases, J shed 8 bases, and the junction held 14 bases outside the gene matches. Germline V gives CDR1 LNHNV, CDR2 YYDKDF (reference sequence). This CDR3 has 16 amino acids. The CDR3 protein is CATSIEPGQGYSGYTF. In nucleotides, the CDR3 is TGTGCCACCAGCATAGAACCCGGACAGGGGTATTCGGGCTACACCTTC.

The chain couples TRBV5-4 to TRBJ2-1; a weak D match, TRBD2 (5 bases). Trimming stripped 0 bases from V and 4 bases from J, with 11 bases between. The germline V gene has CDR1 SGHNT and CDR2 YYREEE (reference sequence). The CDR3 is made up of 15 amino acids. CDR3 coding DNA: TGTGCCAGCAGCTTGGGGACTGCGACTTACAATGAGCAGTTCTTC. Protein product: CASSLGTATYNEQFF.

The chain is built from TRBV5-1 and TRBJ2-2; D is perhaps TRBD1 (5 bases). CDR3 length: 14 residues. The germline gives CDR1 SGHRS, CDR2 YFSETQ. Trimming cost V 4 bases and J 3 bases, with 10 bases left between them. CDR3 in amino acids: CASSVAGYTGELFF. The CDR3, as DNA: TGCGCCAGCAGCGTCGCAGGGTACACCGGGGAGCTGTTTTTT.

The rearrangement uses TRBV6-6 and TRBJ2-3; 7 nucleotides match TRBD1. This CDR3 comprises 13 residues. Unmatched junction bases numbered 8, after V lost 5 bases and J lost 9 bases. Germline CDR1 and CDR2: MNHNY and SVGAGI (reference sequence). This chain's CDR3 is CASSTGQAGTQYF. In nucleotides, the CDR3 is TGTGCCAGCAGTACAGGACAGGCTGGGACGCAGTATTTT.